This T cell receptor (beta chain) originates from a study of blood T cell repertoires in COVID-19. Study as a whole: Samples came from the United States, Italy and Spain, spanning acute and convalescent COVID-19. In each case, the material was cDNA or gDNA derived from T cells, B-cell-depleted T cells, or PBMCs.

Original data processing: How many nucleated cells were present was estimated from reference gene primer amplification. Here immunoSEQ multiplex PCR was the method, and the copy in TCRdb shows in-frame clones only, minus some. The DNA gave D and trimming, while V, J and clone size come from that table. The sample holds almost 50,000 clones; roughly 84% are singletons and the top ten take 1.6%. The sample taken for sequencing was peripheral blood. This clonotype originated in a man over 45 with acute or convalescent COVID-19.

The CDR3 is CASSEYRSGVGKNIQYF. CDR3 DNA: TGTGCCAGCAGTGAATATAGGTCAGGGGTCGGCAAAAACATTCAGTACTTC. The chain recombines TRBV25-1 with TRBJ2-4; tentatively, D is TRBD1 (6 bases). Germline-derived CDR1 and CDR2 are MGHDK and SYGVNS. Trimming pared 0 bases from V and 3 bases from J, leaving 15 bases between. This CDR3 contains 17 residues.